This T cell receptor beta chain was recorded in a study of T cell responses to AZD1222 COVID-19 vaccine. Assay: immunoSEQ multiplex PCR; the TCRdb copy retains only in-frame clones and omits some. This table has over 150,000 clones, 92% appearing once. CDR1 is LNHDA and CDR2 is SQIVND in the germline V gene (reference sequence). V lost 8 bases and J lost 8; bases outside the gene matches: 10. CDR3 length equals 14 residues. Study-wide results and caveats: With two AZD1222 doses given, Spike-specific TCR breadth and depth both rose. Dominant at 160-218 and 743-854, vaccine-associated CD4 TCRs also spanned spike.

On this clone: Antigen unknown.

This TCR derives from an adult in good health. The chain recombines TRBV19 with TRBJ2-7; 12 bases agree with TRBD2. Sequences were derived from peripheral blood, sampled on day 0 of MenACWY control vaccination. CDR3 in DNA: TGTGCCAGTGGGGGACTAGCGGGCTTCGGAAAGCAGTACTTC. Protein sequence: CASGGLAGFGKQYF.